Detailed here is one T cell receptor beta chain. The target antigen is unknown. Libraries were prepared by immunoSEQ multiplex PCR; TCRdb keeps only in-frame clonotypes and omits some of them. The data hold roughly 110,000 clones, with more than 75% observed a single time. The source of the sample is a study of radiotherapy plus CTLA-4 blockade in lung cancer. Background on the study: Across the patients, objective responses occurred in 15% to 20%, and disease control in roughly 30%. Findings and limits, study-wide: Among blood TCR repertoires after radiotherapy plus ipilimumab, tumor-derived clones expanded. Early blood T cell clone dynamics, with interferon-beta, were reported to best predict response.

Focal radiation was given together with CTLA-4 blockade (ipilimumab) to patients with chemo-refractory metastatic non-small-cell lung cancer. Trimming removed 0 bases at V and 5 bases at J, with 7 bases between. Per germline, CDR1 MNHEY and CDR2 SMNVEV (reference sequence). The CDR3 length is 13 residues. This receptor was taken from a human donor with non-small cell lung cancer that progressed on radiotherapy plus ipilimumab. Some clones in this sample may be carry-over from other donors' samples. V is TRBV27 and J is TRBJ2-5; D call uncertain. Specimen: peripheral blood, collected from a patient treated with radiotherapy plus ipilimumab. The CDR3 region is CASSLSAWETQYF. CDR3 DNA sequence: TGTGCCAGCAGTTTATCCGCTTGGGAGACCCAGTACTTC.